This TCR beta chain came from a study of T cells in Graves' hyperthyroidism and ophthalmopathy (dated by TCRdb to between 2019 and 2020). For the wider study: Peripheral blood samples were taken at initial diagnosis, before any treatment was given. TCR V-J signatures able to tell the groups apart were searched for in a discovery cohort of about a hundred patients, of whom 43 had Graves' ophthalmopathy and 57 had stable Graves' hyperthyroidism. Whether ophthalmopathy could be predicted prospectively was tested in an independent validation cohort made up of about 20 hyperthyroidism patients plus 17 patients who later progressed to ophthalmopathy. The roughly 91 discovery patients were randomly split 7:3 into training and test sets. In about 6 Graves' hyperthyroidism patients, the study also compared T-cell repertoires from thyroid tissue with T-cell repertoires from blood. Following sampling, methimazole starting at 30 mg daily was given to hyperthyroidism patients, and high-dose intravenous methylprednisolone was given to ophthalmopathy patients. The paper describes TCR Vbeta CDR3 sequencing of about 140 peripheral blood samples, made up of under 50 ophthalmopathy patients, 70 to 75 hyperthyroidism patients and roughly 17 progressor patients. What the authors observed across the whole study: In validation, progression to ophthalmopathy was predicted by the model with 70.59% sensitivity and roughly 76% specificity, a median of approximately 6.5 months before onset. Ophthalmopathy was separated from stable hyperthyroidism by a 13 V-J signature model, with approximately 86% sensitivity and just over 81% specificity obtained in cross-validation and 80%/75% obtained in testing. Blood samples also contained most of the expanded thyroid clonotypes (frequency above 0.001), which suggests that blood repertoires may reflect thyroid immune responses. Sample size was not statistically predetermined, and investigators were not blinded to group allocation.

The TCR beta CDR3 regions were amplified from RNA transcripts. The first round of RT-PCR for the TCR CDR3 was performed with the HTBI primer set and the Qiagen OneStep RT-PCR kit. Libraries were constructed in a second round of multiplex PCR, after which size selection and purification were carried out. Paired-end sequencing of the libraries was performed with 100 bp reads on an Illumina HiSeq2000. As for the original processing: SOAPnuke was used to process the raw data, removing reads that contained adapters or uncalled bases, had a mean Phred below 15, or lacked an exact match to the constant primer or identifier. COPE v1.2.5 was used to merge the high-quality paired reads, and each unique nucleotide sequence was defined as a clonotype. Clonotypes were aligned to IMGT TRBV, TRBD and TRBJ reference segments using MiTCR v1.1. The analysis included only V-J combinations with a frequency above 0.0001, which together covered 99% to 99.2% of the repertoires. A TCS score was defined as the ratio between F50 (clonal expansion) and ExV (chaos), using BLOSUM62-based TCRdist between CDR3 peptides within each V-J. Welch's t-statistics and random forest reduced around 520 V-J features to about 13, which were used in a naive Bayes classifier (R e1071). Using fastp trimming at Q25 and MiXCR clonotype assembly, TCRdb reanalyzed the public sequencing data and kept in-frame beta chains. Rows are combined by CDR3 protein, so each entry shows the most common genes and DNA. What appears here as the V and J calls and clone size reflects TCRdb's work, not the paper's. Present in this sample are hundreds of thousands of distinct CDR3 sequences, about 13% of which were seen just once. The ten largest clones take up 9.2% of the sample.

Graves' hyperthyroidism was defined as stable when no progression to ophthalmopathy occurred over 18 months of follow-up. The hyperthyroidism patients were between 18 and 65 years old and newly diagnosed, with a disease duration of less than 2 months. Patients with uncontrolled infections, other autoimmune diseases, pregnancy or lactation were excluded. Diagnoses relied on clinical symptoms, serum thyroxine and TRAb, thyroid ultrasound and orbital computed tomography. Ficoll-Paque density gradient centrifugation was used to isolate PBMCs from about 10 ml of fresh peripheral blood. Trizol reagent was used to extract total RNA, and RNA quality was then checked on an Agilent 2100 Bioanalyzer. A word on this clonotype: What this receptor recognizes is not known. No much larger clone exists at a distance of one base, and base qualities are not known.

The cysteine opens and the phenylalanine closes a CDR3 of 14 amino acids. Only the CDR3 part of the read is kept: 42 bases, read in frame from the first base. V lost 3 bases and J lost 11 bases; the stretch between them is 14 bases long. This receptor was identified in a woman in her late teens or twenties with Graves' hyperthyroidism. The chain was built from TRBV12-3 or TRBV12-4 and TRBJ1-6, with a weak D call of TRBD1 (6 bases match). The sample taken for sequencing was blood. This receptor has the CDR3 CASSLGGGVTPLHF. The DNA sequence reads TGTGCCAGCAGTTTGGGAGGGGGAGTGACACCCCTCCACTTT.